These 28 T cell receptor beta chains came from one sample sequenced in a study of T cell changes during pregnancy in multiple sclerosis. Assay: immunoSEQ multiplex PCR; the TCRdb copy retains only in-frame clones and omits some. The sample lists 35,000 to 50,000 clones; 80% to 90% were seen once. The sample was CD4+ T cells from peripheral blood mononuclear cells, taken before pregnancy. The receptor source for this set is a female donor with multiple sclerosis, enrolled in a pregnancy study.

This clone was observed once. V is TRBV29-1 and J is TRBJ2-7, with no clear D. Per the germline V gene, CDR1 is SQVTM and CDR2 is ANQGSEA. This CDR3 is built from 12 residues. Deletions cut 7 bases from V and 4 bases from J, with 14 bases between. The CDR3 here is CSAESRHYEQYF. The CDR3 nucleotides read TGCAGCGCCGAGTCTAGGCATTACGAGCAGTACTTC.

The gene calls are TRBV9 and TRBJ2-3, with D maybe TRBD2 (6 bases). The CDR3 has 16 amino acids. Germline CDR1 and CDR2: SGDLS and YYNGEE. V was cut by 2 bases and J by 3 bases, with 16 bases left in between. This chain's CDR3 is CASSVSAGLNTDTQYF. The CDR3 nucleotides read TGTGCCAGCAGCGTCTCCGCGGGGCTGAATACAGATACGCAGTATTTT.

In this sample, this clone turned up a few times. The genes are TRBV5-1 and TRBJ2-3; 9 bases map to TRBD2. The CDR3 consists of 15 residues. After removal of 1 base from V and 3 bases from J, the junction contained 3 bases not matched to a gene. Germline values: CDR1 SGHRS, CDR2 YFSETQ. CDR3 DNA sequence: TGCGCCAGCAGCTTGTACACTAGCGGGACAGATACGCAGTATTTT. This translates into CASSLYTSGTDTQYF.

The V call is TRBV6-6, the J call TRBJ1-2; D is ambiguous. Germline V gene lookup returns CDR1 MNHNY and CDR2 SVGAGI (reference sequence). V dropped 0 bases and J dropped 2 bases, with 13 bases sitting between them. The CDR3 runs to 16 residues. This CDR3 reads CASSYSNLPYNYGYTF. The CDR3 region has the DNA TGTGCCAGCAGTTACTCGAACTTGCCTTACAACTATGGCTACACCTTC.

This clone qualifies as medium-sized (0.01 to 0.1%). The chain links TRBV29-1 to TRBJ2-7; TRBD2 matches 14 bases. The CDR3 consists of 16 residues. V shed 5 bases, J shed 6 bases, and the junction held 12 bases outside the gene matches. Germline assignment: CDR1 SQVTM and CDR2 ANQGSEA. The CDR3 reads CSVQTGTSGSGGEQYF. CDR3 bases: TGCAGCGTTCAAACCGGGACTAGCGGGAGTGGGGGCGAGCAGTACTTC.

The chain combines TRBV7-9 with TRBJ1-6, with TRBD1 identical over 7 bases. The CDR3 contains 14 residues. CDR1 and CDR2 from the germline V gene are SEHNR and FQNEAQ (reference sequence). The J segment lost 10 bases and the V segment lost 6 bases, leaving 9 bases of the junction unmatched. The CDR3 coding sequence is TGTGCCAGCAGTCCCTACAGGGACAGCTCACCCCTCCACTTT. This encodes CASSPYRDSSPLHF.

The genes are TRBV2 and TRBJ1-1, with 8 bases aligning to TRBD1. The CDR3 is 15 residues long. Germline CDR1 and CDR2: SNHLY and FYNNEI. V shed 10 bases, J shed 5 bases, and the junction held 15 bases outside the gene matches. In DNA form, the CDR3 reads TGTGCCAACCGGACCGGGACAGGCAGGGTAACTGAAGCTTTCTTT. This encodes CANRTGTGRVTEAFF.

V usage is TRBV5-4 and J usage is TRBJ1-2, with a possible D match to TRBD1 (6 bases). V gave up 4 bases and J gave up 0 bases, with 16 bases separating them. The CDR3 has 16 amino acids. The germline V gene encodes CDR1 SGHNT and CDR2 YYREEE (reference sequence). This CDR3 is CASSPGQSRANYGYTF. The CDR3 DNA reads as TGTGCCAGCAGCCCCGGACAGTCTCGGGCTAACTATGGCTACACCTTC.

The chain combines TRBV2 with TRBJ2-3; D uncertain. CDR3 size: 13 residues. Trimming shortened V by 5 bases and J by 7 bases, and 13 bases separated the two germline ends. CDR1 and CDR2 (germline): SNHLY, FYNNEI. CDR3 amino acids: CASSNEQVNTQYF. The CDR3 DNA sequence: TGTGCCAGCAGTAACGAACAAGTTAATACGCAGTATTTT.

The chain combines TRBV30 with TRBJ2-2; no clear D gene. V was trimmed by 1 base and J by 3 bases, leaving 3 bases between them. This CDR3 has 12 residues. The germline V gene encodes CDR1 GTSNPN and CDR2 SVGIG (reference sequence). The CDR3 DNA reads TGTGCCTGGAGTGCTTACACCGGGGAGCTGTTTTTT. Its translation: CAWSAYTGELFF. The full variable domain, in which reference TRBV30 and TRBJ2-2 provide the parts outside the CDR3, is SQTIHQWPATLVQPVGSPLSLECTVEGTSNPNLYWYRQAAGRGLQLLFYSVGIGQISSEVPQNLSASRPQDRQFILSSKKLLLSDSGFYLCAWSAYTGELFFGEGSRLTVL.

The J gene is TRBJ2-7, the V gene TRBV29-1, with 7 bases identical to TRBD1. Trimming took 5 bases from V and 5 from J; bases not matched to a gene: 6. The CDR3 extends over 12 amino acids. The germline CDR1 and CDR2 sequences are SQVTM and ANQGSEA. The CDR3 DNA is TGCAGCGTTCCCACCGGGACAGACGAGCAGTACTTC. It specifies CSVPTGTDEQYF.

About this clone itself: At one end the junction does not follow the germline gene, possibly because of a read error. The chain links TRBV11-1 to TRBJ1-1, with D maybe TRBD1 (5 bases). The germline gives CDR1 SGHAT, CDR2 FQDESV (reference sequence). The CDR3 extends over 16 amino acids. The CDR3 reads CASTPPEGRVNAEAFF. The CDR3 nucleotides read TGTGCCAGCACCCCCCCCGAGGGGAGGGTGAACGCTGAAGCTTTCTTT.

The J gene is TRBJ2-2, the V gene TRBV2; 14 nucleotides match TRBD2. Germline V gene lookup returns CDR1 SNHLY and CDR2 FYNNEI. V shed 5 bases, J shed 1 base, and the junction held 9 bases outside the gene matches. CDR3 length: 19 residues. CDR3 coding DNA: TGTGCCAGCAGTCAACAGGGGACTAGCGGGAGCGTGAACACCGGGGAGCTGTTTTTT. Its protein is CASSQQGTSGSVNTGELFF.

The chain employs TRBV7-8 and TRBJ1-4; 8 positions agree with TRBD1. Per germline, CDR1 SGHVS and CDR2 FQNEAQ. The CDR3 spans 15 residues. V lost 5 bases to trimming and J lost 5 bases; unmatched junction nucleotides: 7. The CDR3 coding sequence is TGTGCCAGCAGCGCCGGGACAGGCCGAAATGAAAAACTGTTTTTT. It is translated as CASSAGTGRNEKLFF.

V gene TRBV7-2 combines with J gene TRBJ2-2; 10 positions agree with TRBD2. The length of the CDR3 is 16 residues. Germline CDR1 reads SGHTA; CDR2 reads FQGNSA. The trim removed 5 bases at V and 5 bases at J, leaving 8 bases unmatched. CDR3 in DNA: TGTGCCAGCAGCCCGACCGGGACTAGCGTGACCGGGGAGCTGTTTTTT. Its translation: CASSPTGTSVTGELFF.

The gene calls are TRBV2 and TRBJ2-6, with TRBD1 matching 9 bases. Germline V gene lookup returns CDR1 SNHLY and CDR2 FYNNEI. The CDR3 loop spans 15 amino acids. J gave up 17 bases and V 6 bases, and 17 bases lay outside the gene matches. The CDR3 coding sequence is TGTGCCAGCAGCGGTACAAGCGGGACAGGGATAGTCTTGACTTTC. It encodes CASSGTSGTGIVLTF.

The chain recombines TRBV4-2 with TRBJ2-4; tentative D call: TRBD2 (6 bases). The CDR3 spans 17 residues. CDR1 is LGHNA, CDR2 YNFKEQ, per germline. Trimming left V 0 bases short and J 3 bases short, with 15 bases between. CDR3 region: CASSQDGGLGGKNIQYF. The CDR3 DNA is TGTGCCAGCAGCCAAGATGGAGGGCTAGGCGGCAAAAACATTCAGTACTTC.

The rearrangement uses TRBV6-1 and TRBJ1-5; weak D call: TRBD1 (6 bases). Trimming removed 6 bases at V and 3 bases at J, with 15 bases between. CDR1 is MNHNS, CDR2 SASEGT, per germline. This CDR3 contains 15 residues. Written as DNA, the CDR3 is TGTGCCAGCAGCATCCGGGACATTATCAATCAGCCCCAGCATTTT. Translation: CASSIRDIINQPQHF.

CDR3 loop: CASSISGNTIYF. The CDR3 coding sequence is TGTGCCAGTAGTATATCAGGAAACACCATATATTTT. The V and J genes are TRBV19 and TRBJ1-3; D unclear. V lost 2 bases and J lost 4, with 3 bases in between. Germline CDR1 LNHDA, CDR2 SQIVND (reference sequence). The CDR3 runs 12 residues.

The chain joins TRBV7-2 to TRBJ2-4; 8 nucleotides align to TRBD1. The germline CDR1 and CDR2 sequences are SGHTA and FQGNSA. The length of the CDR3 is 15 residues. The V gene end was trimmed by 1 base and the J gene end by 5 bases; junction bases not matched to a gene: 4. The CDR3 protein is CASSLVTGAQNIQYF. The DNA for the CDR3 is TGTGCCAGCAGCTTAGTGACAGGGGCTCAAAACATTCAGTACTTC. The whole variable domain, filled in from reference TRBV7-2 and TRBJ2-4, reads GAGVSQSPSNKVTEKGKDVELRCDPISGHTALYWYRQSLGQGLEFLIYFQGNSAPDKSGLPSDRFSAERTGGSVSTLTIQRTQQEDSAVYLCASSLVTGAQNIQYFGAGTRLSVL.

The chain is built from TRBV5-1 and TRBJ2-3; the D is unclear. Trimming removed 4 bases at V and 0 bases at J, with 9 bases between. From germline, CDR1 is SGHRS and CDR2 YFSETQ. The CDR3 sequence is 14 residues long. For the CDR3, the DNA is TGCGCCAGCAGCGATCCAGTGAGCACAGATACGCAGTATTTT. Translation gives CASSDPVSTDTQYF. Drawing the rest from reference TRBV5-1 and TRBJ2-3, the complete variable domain is KAGVTQTPRYLIKTRGQQVTLSCSPISGHRSVSWYQQTPGQGLQFLFEYFSETQRNKGNFPGRFSGRQFSNSRSEMNVSTLELGDSALYLCASSDPVSTDTQYFGPGTRLTVL.

This clone was seen a few times. The chain couples TRBV7-6 to TRBJ2-2, with D tentatively TRBD1 (5 bases). The germline CDR1 and CDR2 sequences are SGHVS and FNYEAQ. V gave up 5 bases and J gave up 4 bases, with 14 bases separating them. The CDR3 contains 15 residues. The CDR3 spells CASSRSTDSTGELFF. As DNA, the CDR3 is TGTGCCAGCAGCCGAAGCACCGACAGCACCGGGGAGCTGTTTTTT.

V gene TRBV14 combines with J gene TRBJ2-1, with D perhaps matching TRBD2 (5 bases). Trimming stripped 4 bases from V and 9 bases from J, with 25 bases between. The V gene's germline CDR1 is SGHDN and CDR2 FVKESK. The CDR3 extends over 17 amino acids. CDR3 DNA: TGTGCCAGCAGCCCCTCTCGCGGACTCAAATCCGAGGGTGAGCAGTTCTTC. Its protein is CASSPSRGLKSEGEQFF.

V is TRBV4-1 and J is TRBJ2-3; 9 positions match TRBD1. The CDR3 is 15 residues long. Germline CDR1 MGHRA, CDR2 YSYEKL. V trimming: 4 bases; J trimming: 1 base; junction bases outside the gene matches: 3. Here the CDR3 DNA reads TGCGCCAGCAGCCCCGGGACAGGGCGCACAGATACGCAGTATTTT. Protein sequence: CASSPGTGRTDTQYF.

This chain connects TRBV7-2 to TRBJ1-1; maybe TRBD1 (5 bases). Trimming removed 5 bases at V and 1 base at J, with 8 bases between. This CDR3 is built from 13 residues. In germline, CDR1 is SGHTA, CDR2 FQGNSA. The CDR3 loop reads CASSGAPNTEAFF. In DNA form, the CDR3 reads TGTGCCAGCAGCGGGGCACCGAACACTGAAGCTTTCTTT.

This clone was seen only once. This chain uses TRBV5-6 with TRBJ2-7, with 8 bases lining up with TRBD1. This CDR3 is built from 15 residues. Germline V CDR1 and CDR2: SGHDT, YYEEEE. J lost 3 bases, V lost 3 bases, and 8 bases had no gene match. CDR3 sequence reads: CASSSTGTGFYEQYF. CDR3 DNA: TGTGCCAGCAGCTCCACCGGGACAGGATTCTACGAGCAGTACTTC.

V usage is TRBV10-2 and J usage is TRBJ2-3, with 8 bases lining up with TRBD2. This CDR3 has 15 amino acids. V lost 4 bases to trimming and J lost 4 bases; unmatched junction nucleotides: 7. Germline V gene lookup returns CDR1 WSHSY and CDR2 SAAADI. CDR3 amino acids: CASSGGAGVADTQYF. DNA of the CDR3: TGCGCCAGCAGTGGGGGAGCGGGAGTAGCAGATACGCAGTATTTT.

A note on this clone: At the DNA level, this CDR3 is encoded by other sequences in the same sample as well. The genes are TRBV7-2 and TRBJ2-2; 8 bases line up with TRBD1. The CDR3 is 13 amino acids. V shed 8 bases, J shed 6 bases, and the junction held 5 bases outside the gene matches. Germline V gene lookup returns CDR1 SGHTA and CDR2 FQGNSA. In nucleotides, the CDR3 is TGTGCCAGCCAACCACAGGGGGCCGGGGAGCTGTTTTTT. Its protein product is CASQPQGAGELFF.